This is a list of T cell receptor beta chains from one sample in a study of T cell responses to AZD1222 COVID-19 vaccine. Profiling relied on immunoSEQ multiplex PCR, and the TCRdb table lists in-frame clones only, not all of them. The sample contains 75,000 to 100,000 clones, around nine tenths of which appear only once. Sequenced here: peripheral blood, sampled on day 0 of AZD1222 vaccination. These receptors were collected from an adult in good health. Each CDR3 is given with its conserved first and last residue. Fields, in order: D gene, V gene, CDR3 length, J gene, clone size, CDR3 protein, CDR3 DNA. D genes are given only for firm matches. The listing skips clone size in some rows; elsewhere it reads once, few, many or a size class.

>TRBD1|TRBV5-1|17|TRBJ1-5|NA
CASSPGTGGVSNQPQHF
TGCGCCAGCAGCCCCGGGACAGGAGGAGTGAGCAATCAGCCCCAGCATTTT
>NA|TRBV18|17|TRBJ1-4|NA
CASSPPGRRTTNEKLFF
TGTGCCAGCTCACCCCCGGGACGGAGAACAACTAATGAAAAACTGTTTTTT
>NA|TRBV5-1|12|TRBJ2-7|NA
CASSATSYEQYF
TGCGCCAGCAGCGCTACCTCCTACGAGCAGTACTTC
>NA|TRBV19|12|TRBJ1-4|NA
CASSETQGKLFF
TGTGCCAGTAGCGAAACCCAGGGAAAACTGTTTTTT
>NA|TRBV5-4|16|TRBJ1-1|NA
CASSLEPNFVGTEAFF
TGTGCCAGCAGCTTGGAACCAAACTTCGTCGGTACTGAAGCTTTCTTT
>NA|TRBV12-5|14|TRBJ1-6|NA
CASGAPTGVSPLHF
TGTGCTAGTGGTGCCCCAACAGGCGTTTCACCCCTCCACTTT
>TRBD1|TRBV5-4|18|TRBJ1-2|NA
CASSLTVFPETGMDGYTF
TGTGCCAGCAGCTTGACAGTGTTTCCTGAGACAGGGATGGATGGCTACACCTTC
>TRBD1|TRBV7-2|13|TRBJ1-5|NA
CASSSGTAQPQHF
TGTGCCAGCAGCTCCGGGACAGCTCAGCCCCAGCATTTT
>NA|TRBV6-2/TRBV6-3|14|TRBJ1-2|few
CASSNAAGRRGYTF
TGTGCCAGCAGTAATGCCGCCGGGCGGAGGGGCTACACCTTC
>NA|TRBV19|11|TRBJ2-7|NA
CASSRAYEQYF
TGTGCCAGTAGTAGGGCCTACGAGCAGTACTTC
>NA|TRBV5-1|15|TRBJ1-2|once
CASSRDGQIDYGYTF
TGCGCCAGCAGTCGGGATGGACAGATCGACTATGGCTACACCTTC
>NA|TRBV4-3|14|TRBJ2-7|NA
CASSQDRGMREQYF
TGCGCCAGCAGCCAAGACAGGGGTATGAGGGAGCAGTACTTC
>NA|TRBV11-1|15|TRBJ2-1|NA
CASSSPRGFGNEQFF
TGTGCCAGCAGCTCACCCCGAGGGTTCGGCAATGAGCAGTTCTTC
>NA|TRBV5-1|16|TRBJ1-6|once
CASSVIGGSYNSPLHF
TGCGCCAGCAGCGTCATCGGGGGCTCCTATAATTCACCCCTCCACTTT
>TRBD1|TRBV2|14|TRBJ2-3|NA
CASSWQGAGDTQYF
TGTGCCAGCAGCTGGCAGGGGGCAGGGGATACGCAGTATTTT
>TRBD2|TRBV9|15|TRBJ2-1|NA
CASSAGTSGSNEQFF
TGTGCCAGCAGCGCCGGGACTAGCGGGAGCAATGAGCAGTTCTTC
>TRBD1|TRBV4-3|14|TRBJ1-1|NA
CASSQEDRETEAFF
TGCGCCAGCAGCCAAGAGGACAGGGAGACTGAAGCTTTCTTT
>NA|TRBV20-1|9|TRBJ1-6|NA
CSASWGERF
TGCAGTGCTAGCTGGGGAGAACGGTTT
>NA|TRBV11-2|13|TRBJ2-7|NA
CASSFGDSYEQYF
TGTGCCAGCAGCTTTGGGGACTCCTACGAGCAGTACTTC
>NA|TRBV27|13|TRBJ1-2|NA
CASSFVGDYGYTF
TGTGCCAGCAGTTTTGTAGGGGACTATGGCTACACCTTC
>NA|TRBV5-4|12|TRBJ1-1|NA
CASSSWTAEVVF
TGTGCCAGCAGCTCCTGGACGGCGGAAGTGGTCTTT
>TRBD1|TRBV30|14|TRBJ2-6|NA
CAFTTGFGANVLTF
TGTGCCTTTACGACAGGGTTTGGGGCCAACGTCCTGACTTTC
>TRBD2|TRBV7-2|17|TRBJ2-3|NA
CASSLARELAPPGTQYF
TGTGCCAGCAGCTTAGCCCGCGAACTAGCGCCTCCCGGGACGCAGTATTTT
>NA|TRBV6-1|15|TRBJ2-2|NA
CASSDGTLNTGELFF
TGTGCCAGCAGTGACGGGACTTTAAACACCGGGGAGCTGTTTTTT
>TRBD2|TRBV5-1|15|TRBJ2-4|NA
CASSPSGLAKNIQYF
TGCGCCAGCAGCCCTAGCGGTCTAGCCAAAAACATTCAGTACTTC
>TRBD1|TRBV19|14|TRBJ1-1|NA
CASNVGQGNTEAFF
TGTGCCAGCAATGTGGGACAGGGGAACACTGAAGCTTTCTTT
>TRBD1|TRBV4-3|13|TRBJ1-2|NA
CASSPGTGDGYTF
TGCGCCAGCAGTCCTGGGACAGGGGACGGCTACACCTTC